This is a list of T cell receptor beta chains from one sample in a study of cytotoxic CD8 clonotypes in ibrutinib-treated CLL. TCRdb's copy holds only in-frame clones and misses some; the assay was immunoSEQ multiplex PCR. The sample carries 300,000 to 400,000 clones, 67% recorded once. The sample in question was PBMCs, obtained after 36 months of ibrutinib treatment. These receptors all stem from a human donor with chronic lymphocytic leukemia. Each CDR3 is given with its conserved first and last residue. Fields, in order: J gene, V gene, D gene, clone size, CDR3 DNA, CDR3 protein. D genes are given only for firm matches. The listing skips clone size in some rows; elsewhere it reads once, few, many or a size class.

TRBJ1-1,TRBV18,TRBD1,NA,TGTGCCAGCTCACGGGACAGCAACACTGAAGCTTTCTTT,CASSRDSNTEAFF
TRBJ2-5,TRBV27,TRBD2,NA,TGTGCCAGCAGTGGACTAGCGGGGCGACGACAAGAGACCCAGTACTTC,CASSGLAGRRQETQYF
TRBJ2-1,TRBV7-3,NA,NA,TGTGCCAGCAGCTTAGTCGGGGCCGACAATGAGCAGTTCTTC,CASSLVGADNEQFF
TRBJ1-1,TRBV5-1,TRBD1,once,TGCGCCAGCAGCCGCGGAGGGGGCGCTGGGTACACTGAAGCTTTCTTT,CASSRGGGAGYTEAFF
TRBJ1-2,TRBV15,NA,NA,TGTGCCACCAGCAGAAAGGGGACATCCGATTCCTACCTATATGGCTACACCTTC,CATSRKGTSDSYLYGYTF
TRBJ1-1,TRBV11-2,NA,few,TGTGCCAGCAGCTTAGATCTGATAAGGACTGAAGCTTTCTTT,CASSLDLIRTEAFF
TRBJ1-1,TRBV6-1,TRBD1,once,TGTGCCAGCAGTGCCCGGACAGGGATCAGTGGGAACACTGAAGCTTTCTTT,CASSARTGISGNTEAFF
TRBJ1-2,TRBV4-1,NA,NA,TGCGCCAGCAGCCACGGGGGTAACTATGGCTACACCTTC,CASSHGGNYGYTF
TRBJ2-4,TRBV19,NA,once,TGTGCCAGTAGTATAGTCCCGGAGGGGCGGGGGACAGCATTAGCCAAAAACATTCAGTACTTC,CASSIVPEGRGTALAKNIQYF
TRBJ1-2,TRBV9,NA,few,TGTGCCAGCAGCGTAGCTAGGGGGACGGACTATGGCTACACCTTC,CASSVARGTDYGYTF
TRBJ2-3,TRBV6-4,NA,NA,TGTGCCAGCAGTGAAAGGGCAGGGACGCAGCGCACAGATACGCAGTATTTT,CASSERAGTQRTDTQYF
TRBJ2-2,TRBV28,NA,NA,TGTGCCAGCAGGGGGGACACCGGGGAGCTGTTTTTT,CASRGDTGELFF
TRBJ2-3,TRBV20-1,NA,NA,TGCAGTGCGCCCGCGGGGCATACGCAGTATTTT,CSAPAGHTQYF
TRBJ2-7,TRBV19,TRBD1,NA,TGTGCCACGCCATTGGGCTGGGGGGACAGGGGACCCTACGAGCAGTACTTC,CATPLGWGDRGPYEQYF
TRBJ2-3,TRBV9,TRBD1,NA,TGTGCCAGCAGCTACAGGGGGCCTAGCACAGATACGCAGTATTTT,CASSYRGPSTDTQYF
TRBJ1-5,TRBV7-2,TRBD1,NA,TGTGCCAGCAGCACTGGGACAGGGGGCGCCTCCCAGCATTTT,CASSTGTGGASQHF
TRBJ1-2,TRBV10-2,NA,NA,TGCGCCAGCAGTGTCCTGGGGTATGATGGCTACACCTTC,CASSVLGYDGYTF
TRBJ1-1,TRBV5-1,TRBD1,few,TGCGCCAGCAGCACGGGACAGTACACTGAAGCTTTCTTT,CASSTGQYTEAFF
TRBJ2-5,TRBV10-1,NA,NA,TGCGCCAGCAGTGAGTCCAGCGGAACGGAGACCCAGTACTTC,CASSESSGTETQYF
TRBJ2-3,TRBV13,NA,NA,TGTGCCAGCAGCTTTCTAAGCACAGATACGCAGTATTTT,CASSFLSTDTQYF
TRBJ2-5,TRBV7-6,TRBD1,NA,TGTGCCAGCAGCACAATGAGGACAGGGGCGGGGACCCAGTACTTC,CASSTMRTGAGTQYF
TRBJ2-5,TRBV9,TRBD2,NA,TGTGCCAGCAGCGCACATCCTGCGGTAGCGGGGACCCAAGAGACCCAGTACTTC,CASSAHPAVAGTQETQYF
TRBJ2-1,TRBV6-5,TRBD2,few,TGTGCCAGCAGGGGACTAGGGAACAATGAGCAGTTCTTC,CASRGLGNNEQFF
TRBJ2-7,TRBV2,NA,NA,TGTGCCAGCAGTGACCAGGGTTACGAGCAGTACTTC,CASSDQGYEQYF